Reported below is one T cell receptor beta chain. This sample was taken from a study of blood T cell repertoires in COVID-19. Overall study context: Acute and convalescent COVID-19 samples came from the United States, Italy and Spain.

Only in-frame clones appear in the TCRdb table, and some are missing; sequencing was by immunoSEQ multiplex PCR. The top ten hold approximately 2.2% of the sample, which has around 160,000 clones, approximately 91% seen once. V was trimmed by 8 bases and J by 2 bases, leaving 10 bases between them. The CDR3 is made up of 13 amino acids. This chain links TRBV12-3 or TRBV12-4 with TRBJ1-3, with D unclear. Sequenced sample: peripheral blood. This TCR was sampled from a man aged 18 to 29 with acute or convalescent COVID-19. For the CDR3, the DNA is TGTGCCAGCCGGCGGACTGCTGGAAACACCATATATTTT. Translated, it gives CASRRTAGNTIYF.